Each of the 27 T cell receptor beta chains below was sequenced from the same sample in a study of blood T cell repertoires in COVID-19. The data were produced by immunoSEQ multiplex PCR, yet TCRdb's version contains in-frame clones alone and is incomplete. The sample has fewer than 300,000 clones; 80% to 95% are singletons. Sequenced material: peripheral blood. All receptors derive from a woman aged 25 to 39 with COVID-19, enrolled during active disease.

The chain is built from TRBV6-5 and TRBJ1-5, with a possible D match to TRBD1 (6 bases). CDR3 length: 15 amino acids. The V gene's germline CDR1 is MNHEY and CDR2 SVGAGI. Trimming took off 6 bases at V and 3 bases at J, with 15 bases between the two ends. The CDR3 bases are TGTGCCAGCAGGGTGACAGGCGCTCTCAATCAGCCCCAGCATTTT. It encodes CASRVTGALNQPQHF.

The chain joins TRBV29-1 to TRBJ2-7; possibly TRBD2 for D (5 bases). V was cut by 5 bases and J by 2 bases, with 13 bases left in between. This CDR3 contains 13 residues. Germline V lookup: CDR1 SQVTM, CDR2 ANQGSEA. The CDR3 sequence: CSVKGVITYEQYF. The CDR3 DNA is TGCAGCGTTAAGGGAGTCATCACCTACGAGCAGTACTTC.

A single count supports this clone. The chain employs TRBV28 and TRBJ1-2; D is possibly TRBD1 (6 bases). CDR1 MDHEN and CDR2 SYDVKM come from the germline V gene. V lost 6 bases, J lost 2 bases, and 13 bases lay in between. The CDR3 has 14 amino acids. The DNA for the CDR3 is TGTGCCAGCAGCTTACAGGGACTGAACTATGGCTACACCTTC. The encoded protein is CASSLQGLNYGYTF.

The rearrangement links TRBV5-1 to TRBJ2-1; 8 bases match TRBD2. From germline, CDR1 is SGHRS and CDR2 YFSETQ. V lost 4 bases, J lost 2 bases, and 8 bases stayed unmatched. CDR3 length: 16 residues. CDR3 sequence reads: CASSRLLAETYNEQFF. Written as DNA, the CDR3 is TGCGCCAGCAGCCGACTACTAGCGGAAACCTACAATGAGCAGTTCTTC.

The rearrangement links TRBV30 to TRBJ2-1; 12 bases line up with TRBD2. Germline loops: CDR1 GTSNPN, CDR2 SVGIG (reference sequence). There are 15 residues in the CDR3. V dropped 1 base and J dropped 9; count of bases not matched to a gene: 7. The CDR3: CAWSGGTSGYIEQFF. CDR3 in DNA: TGTGCCTGGAGTGGTGGGACTAGCGGGTATATTGAGCAGTTCTTC.

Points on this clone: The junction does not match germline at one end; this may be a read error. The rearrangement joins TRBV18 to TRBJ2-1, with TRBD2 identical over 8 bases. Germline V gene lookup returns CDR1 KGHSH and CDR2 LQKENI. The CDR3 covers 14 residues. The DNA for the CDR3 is TGTGCCAGCTCCCCACTAGCGGACTACAATGAGCAGTTCTTC. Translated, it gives CASSPLADYNEQFF.

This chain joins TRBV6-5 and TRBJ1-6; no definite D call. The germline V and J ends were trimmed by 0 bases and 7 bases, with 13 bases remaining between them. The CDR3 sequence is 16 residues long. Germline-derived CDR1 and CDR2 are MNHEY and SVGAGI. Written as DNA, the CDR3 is TGTGCCAGCAGTTACTCCCCGGGCGGGTGGAATTCACCCCTCCACTTT. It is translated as CASSYSPGGWNSPLHF.

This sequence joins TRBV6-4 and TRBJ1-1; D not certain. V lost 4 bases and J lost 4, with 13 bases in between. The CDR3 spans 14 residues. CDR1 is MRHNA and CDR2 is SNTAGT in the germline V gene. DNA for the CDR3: TGTGCCAGCAGTGTGGATTTTGGGAGCACTGAAGCTTTCTTT. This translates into CASSVDFGSTEAFF.

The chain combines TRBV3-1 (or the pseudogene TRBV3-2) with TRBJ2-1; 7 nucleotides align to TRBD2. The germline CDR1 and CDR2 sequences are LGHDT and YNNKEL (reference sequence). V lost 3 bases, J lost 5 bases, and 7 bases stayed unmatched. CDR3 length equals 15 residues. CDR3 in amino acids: CASSQRAGDDNEQFF. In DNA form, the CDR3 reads TGTGCCAGCAGCCAGCGGGCGGGGGACGACAATGAGCAGTTCTTC.

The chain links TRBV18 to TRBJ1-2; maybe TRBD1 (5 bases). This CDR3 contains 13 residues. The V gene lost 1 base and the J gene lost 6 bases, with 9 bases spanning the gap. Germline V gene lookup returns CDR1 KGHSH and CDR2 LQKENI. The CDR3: CASSPQTANGYTF. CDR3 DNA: TGTGCCAGCTCACCACAGACAGCAAATGGCTACACCTTC. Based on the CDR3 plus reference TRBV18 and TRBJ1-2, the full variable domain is NAGVMQNPRHLVRRRGQEARLRCSPMKGHSHVYWYRQLPEEGLKFMVYLQKENIIDESGMPKERFSAEFPKEGPSILRIQQVVRGDSAAYFCASSPQTANGYTFGSGTRLTVV.

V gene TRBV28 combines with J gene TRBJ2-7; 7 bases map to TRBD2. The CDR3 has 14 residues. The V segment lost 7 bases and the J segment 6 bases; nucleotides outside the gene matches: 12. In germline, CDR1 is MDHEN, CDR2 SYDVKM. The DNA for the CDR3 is TGTGCCAGCATGTTGGGAGGGCCTGTTGTCGAGCAGTACTTC. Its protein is CASMLGGPVVEQYF.

CDR3 region: CASSGTGGGGGYTF. In nucleotides, the CDR3 is TGTGCCAGTAGTGGCACCGGGGGAGGAGGCGGCTACACCTTC. V is TRBV19 and J is TRBJ1-2; possible D gene TRBD1, 5 bases. Trimming removed 5 bases at V and 8 bases at J, with 18 bases between. This CDR3 is 14 amino acids long. CDR1 and CDR2 (germline): LNHDA, SQIVND (reference sequence).

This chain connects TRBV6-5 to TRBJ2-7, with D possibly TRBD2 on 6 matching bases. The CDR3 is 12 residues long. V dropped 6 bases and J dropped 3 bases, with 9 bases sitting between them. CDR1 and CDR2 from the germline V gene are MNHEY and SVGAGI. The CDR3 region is CASRVSGYEQYF. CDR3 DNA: TGTGCCAGCAGGGTTAGCGGCTACGAGCAGTACTTC.

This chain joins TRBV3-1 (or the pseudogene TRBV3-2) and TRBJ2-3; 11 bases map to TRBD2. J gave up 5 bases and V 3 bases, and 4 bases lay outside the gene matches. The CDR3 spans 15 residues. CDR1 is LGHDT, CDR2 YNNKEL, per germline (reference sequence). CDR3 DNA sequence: TGTGCCAGCAGCCAGACTAGCGGGAAGGGAGATACGCAGTATTTT. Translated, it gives CASSQTSGKGDTQYF.

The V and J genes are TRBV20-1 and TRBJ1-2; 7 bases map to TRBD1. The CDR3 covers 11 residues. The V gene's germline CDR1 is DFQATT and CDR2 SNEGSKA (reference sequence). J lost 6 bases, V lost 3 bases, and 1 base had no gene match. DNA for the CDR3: TGCAGTGCTAGCAGGGGGGATGGCTACACCTTC. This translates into CSASRGDGYTF.

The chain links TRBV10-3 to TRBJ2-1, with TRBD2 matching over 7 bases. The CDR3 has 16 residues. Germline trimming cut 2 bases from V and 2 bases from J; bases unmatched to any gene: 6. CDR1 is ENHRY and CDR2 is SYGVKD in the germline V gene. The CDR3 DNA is TGTGCCATCAGTGAGGGCGGGAGCGGGGCCTACAATGAGCAGTTCTTC. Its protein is CAISEGGSGAYNEQFF.

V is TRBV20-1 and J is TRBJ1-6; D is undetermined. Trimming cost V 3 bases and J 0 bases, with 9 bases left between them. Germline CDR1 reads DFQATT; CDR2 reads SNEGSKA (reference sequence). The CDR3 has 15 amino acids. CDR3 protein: CSASPQSSYNSPLHF. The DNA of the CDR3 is TGCAGTGCTAGTCCACAGAGCTCCTATAATTCACCCCTCCACTTT.

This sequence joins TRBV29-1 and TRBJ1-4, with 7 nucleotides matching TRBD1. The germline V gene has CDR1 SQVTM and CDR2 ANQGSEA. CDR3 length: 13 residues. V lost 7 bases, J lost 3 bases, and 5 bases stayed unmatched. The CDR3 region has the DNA TGCAGCGCCGTACAGGGGTCTAATGAAAAACTGTTTTTT. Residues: CSAVQGSNEKLFF.

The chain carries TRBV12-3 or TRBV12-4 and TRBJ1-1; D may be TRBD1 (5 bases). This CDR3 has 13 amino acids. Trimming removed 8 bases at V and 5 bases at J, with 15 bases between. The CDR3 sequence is CASAGGFGTEAFF. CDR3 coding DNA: TGTGCCAGCGCCGGGGGGTTTGGTACTGAAGCTTTCTTT.

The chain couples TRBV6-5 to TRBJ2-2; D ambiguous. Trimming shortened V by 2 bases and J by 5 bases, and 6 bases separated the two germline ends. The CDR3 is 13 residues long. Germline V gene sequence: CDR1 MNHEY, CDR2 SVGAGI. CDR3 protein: CASSYESTGELFF. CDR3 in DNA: TGTGCCAGCAGTTACGAGTCGACCGGGGAGCTGTTTTTT.

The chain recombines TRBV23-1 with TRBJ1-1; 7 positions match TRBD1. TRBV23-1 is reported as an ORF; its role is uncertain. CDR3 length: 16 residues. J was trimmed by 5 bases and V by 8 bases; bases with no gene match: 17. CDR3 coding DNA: TGCGCCAGCCGACCGACAGGGCAAGGGAAAGGGACTGAAGCTTTCTTT. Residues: CASRPTGQGKGTEAFF.

CDR3 sequence (DNA): TGTGCCAGCAGCCAGGGACAGGTTGAAGCTTTCTTT. Amino acids: CASSQGQVEAFF. This chain joins TRBV5-6 and TRBJ1-1, with TRBD1 matching over 8 bases. Germline lookup yields CDR1 SGHDT and CDR2 YYEEEE. After removal of 4 bases from V and 7 bases from J, the junction contained 3 bases not matched to a gene. The CDR3 totals 12 residues.

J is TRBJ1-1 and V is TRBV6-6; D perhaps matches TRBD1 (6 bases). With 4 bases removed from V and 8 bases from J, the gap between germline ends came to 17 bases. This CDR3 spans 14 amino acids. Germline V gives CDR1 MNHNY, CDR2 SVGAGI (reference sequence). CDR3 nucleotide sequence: TGTGCCAGCAGTTCTGAAATTGGGGGCTGGGAAGCTTTCTTT. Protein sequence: CASSSEIGGWEAFF.

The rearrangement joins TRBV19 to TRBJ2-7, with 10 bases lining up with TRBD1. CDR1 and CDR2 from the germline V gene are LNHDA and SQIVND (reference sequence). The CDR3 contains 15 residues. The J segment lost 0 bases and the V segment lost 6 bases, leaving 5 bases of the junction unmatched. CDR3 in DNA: TGTGCCAGTAGCTTCAGGACAGGGGGCTCCTACGAGCAGTACTTC. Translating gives CASSFRTGGSYEQYF.

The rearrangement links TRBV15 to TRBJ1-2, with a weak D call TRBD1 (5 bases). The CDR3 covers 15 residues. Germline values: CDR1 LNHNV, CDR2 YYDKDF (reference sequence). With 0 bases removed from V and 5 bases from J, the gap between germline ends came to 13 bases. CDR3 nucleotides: TGTGCCACCAGCAGAGATGGCAGGGTAGGGTATGGCTACACCTTC. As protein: CATSRDGRVGYGYTF.

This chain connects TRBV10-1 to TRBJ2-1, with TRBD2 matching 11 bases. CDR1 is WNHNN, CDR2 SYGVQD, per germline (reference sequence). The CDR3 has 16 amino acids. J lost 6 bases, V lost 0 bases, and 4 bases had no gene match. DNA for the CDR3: TGCGCCAGCAGTGAGTCGACTAGCGGGAAGGGCAATGAGCAGTTCTTC. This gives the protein CASSESTSGKGNEQFF.

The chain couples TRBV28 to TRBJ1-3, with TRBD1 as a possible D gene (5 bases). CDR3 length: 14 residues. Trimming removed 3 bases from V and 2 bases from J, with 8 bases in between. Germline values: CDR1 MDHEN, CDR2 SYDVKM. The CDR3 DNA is TGTGCCAGCAGTTTGGGGGGGGCTGGAAACACCATATATTTT. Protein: CASSLGGAGNTIYF.